These 26 T cell receptor beta chains were sequenced from one sample in a study of regulatory T cells in long-lasting Graves disease (dated by TCRdb to the early 2020s). Explained via the paper, the time point label denotes: persistent/refractory GD, antithyroid drugs over 5 years with positive TRAb. For both TCR sequencing and RNA sequencing, RNA was extracted from PBMCs in TRIzol. The receptor library was made with multiplex PCR. Sequencing instrument: Illumina HiSeq 4000. To build TCR beta libraries, CDR3 regions were amplified by Arm-PCR using iRepertoire HTBI primers. TCRdb trimmed public reads at Q25 via fastp, called clones via MiXCR and kept in-frame beta chains. When rows share a CDR3 protein, they turn into one entry using the most common DNA and genes. The sample data list approximately 290,000 distinct CDR3 sequences, and under 25% of these were observed just once. Jointly, the top ten make up roughly 50% of the sample.

Source: peripheral blood mononuclear cells (PBMCs), taken when the disease was refractory, from a patient treated with antithyroid drugs. All receptors derive from a female donor with Graves disease.

This clonotype has more than one count but fewer than ten. CDR3 DNA sequence: TGTGCCAGCAGCCCCCGGACCACTCTCGGGGAGCAGTACTTC. This sequence encodes CASSPRTTLGEQYF. V gene TRBV7-8 combines with J gene TRBJ2-7, with D hard to call. From germline, CDR1 is SGHVS and CDR2 FQNEAQ. There are 14 residues in the CDR3. Trimming left V 5 bases short and J 7 bases short, with 18 bases between.

The V call is TRBV4-2, the J call TRBJ2-6; 7 bases are a match to TRBD1. CDR3 length equals 18 residues. The germline CDR1 and CDR2 sequences are LGHNA and YNFKEQ. V was pared by 2 bases and J by 0 bases, with 7 bases of the junction left unmatched. CDR3 DNA: TGTGCCAGCAGCCAAACGGGACAGTCAGTCTCTGGGGCCAACGTCCTGACTTTC. It specifies CASSQTGQSVSGANVLTF.

This clonotype was recorded a few times. The rearrangement links TRBV6-2 or TRBV6-3 to TRBJ2-2, with unresolved D. Germline CDR1 MNHEY, CDR2 SVGEGT. This CDR3 has 14 amino acids. Trimming pared 0 bases from V and 6 bases from J, leaving 8 bases between. The CDR3 loop reads CASSYSAAPGELFF. CDR3 nucleotide sequence: TGTGCCAGCAGTTACTCGGCCGCCCCCGGGGAGCTGTTTTTT.

Here the CDR3 reads CASGGLNQPQHF. CDR3 DNA sequence: TGTGCCAGCGGCGGTCTCAATCAGCCCCAGCATTTT. V and J are TRBV6-1 and TRBJ1-5; D is unclear. Trimming took off 8 bases at V and 3 bases at J, with 8 bases between the two ends. CDR1 is MNHNS, CDR2 SASEGT, per germline. The CDR3 spans 12 residues.

V usage is TRBV6-5 and J usage is TRBJ2-7, with D tentatively TRBD2 (5 bases). Germline CDR1 MNHEY, CDR2 SVGAGI. The CDR3 extends over 14 amino acids. Trimming took off 0 bases at V and 3 bases at J, with 9 bases between the two ends. The CDR3 DNA is TGTGCCAGCAGTTACTCGCACGGGAACTACGAGCAGTACTTC. This sequence encodes CASSYSHGNYEQYF.

The chain couples TRBV6-2 or TRBV6-3 to TRBJ1-3; D perhaps matches TRBD1 (6 bases). CDR3 length equals 16 residues. Between the trimmed V and J ends, which lost 5 bases and 0 bases, there was a span of 14 bases. Germline V gene sequence: CDR1 MNHEY, CDR2 SVGEGT. The CDR3 nucleotides read TGTGCCAGCAGTGACTTGGACAGCAGCTCTGGAAACACCATATATTTT. Amino acid sequence: CASSDLDSSSGNTIYF.

The chain carries TRBV7-3 and TRBJ2-2; perhaps TRBD1 as D (5 bases). The CDR3 length is 13 residues. In germline, CDR1 is SGHTA, CDR2 FQGTGA. The V end lost 3 bases, the J end lost 6 bases, and 8 bases lay between the germline ends. CDR3 sequence reads: CASSFSRAGELFF. The CDR3 coding sequence is TGTGCCAGCAGCTTTTCCAGGGCCGGGGAGCTGTTTTTT.

There are many counts of this clonotype. V gene TRBV7-9 combines with J gene TRBJ1-1, with D maybe TRBD1 (6 bases). The CDR3 spans 16 residues. The V gene lost 3 bases and the J gene lost 0 bases, with 14 bases spanning the gap. Germline values: CDR1 SEHNR, CDR2 FQNEAQ (reference sequence). The CDR3 nucleotides read TGTGCCAGCAGCTTTCGACAGGTGGGACTGAACACTGAAGCTTTCTTT. Its protein is CASSFRQVGLNTEAFF.

This clonotype was observed at least ten times. The CDR3 DNA is TGTGCCAGCAGCTTAGGGCGGGACACCGGGGAGCTGTTTTTT. It codes for CASSLGRDTGELFF. The V and J genes are TRBV11-3 and TRBJ2-2; D is possibly TRBD2 (5 bases). With 1 base removed from V and 3 bases from J, the gap between germline ends came to 6 bases. This CDR3 contains 14 residues. From germline, CDR1 is SGHNT and CDR2 YENEEA.

This clonotype turned up a few times. V gene TRBV18 combines with J gene TRBJ2-1; TRBD1 might be the D (8 bases). The germline gives CDR1 KGHSH, CDR2 LQKENI. Trimming cost V 2 bases and J 4 bases, with 15 bases left between them. This CDR3 spans 16 amino acids. The CDR3 DNA reads as TGTGCCAGCTCACCAAAGACACAGGGGGGGTACAATGAGCAGTTCTTC. Translating it yields CASSPKTQGGYNEQFF.

This clonotype showed up many times. The chain uses TRBV7-2 and TRBJ2-7; 7 bases are a match to TRBD1. CDR1 and CDR2 from the germline V gene are SGHTA and FQGNSA. J was trimmed by 5 bases and V by 2 bases; bases with no gene match: 9. This CDR3 spans 15 amino acids. This CDR3 reads CASSLSRGFLHEQYF. DNA of the CDR3: TGTGCCAGCAGCTTATCCAGGGGGTTCTTGCACGAGCAGTACTTC. The entire variable domain, with the rest obtained from reference TRBV7-2 and TRBJ2-7, is as follows: GAGVSQSPSNKVTEKGKDVELRCDPISGHTALYWYRQSLGQGLEFLIYFQGNSAPDKSGLPSDRFSAERTGGSVSTLTIQRTQQEDSAVYLCASSLSRGFLHEQYFGPGTRLTVT.

This clonotype was seen ten or more times. This sequence joins TRBV2 and TRBJ1-6; weak D call: TRBD1 (6 bases). CDR3 length equals 13 residues. Germline-derived CDR1 and CDR2 are SNHLY and FYNNEI. Trimming cost V 4 bases and J 6 bases, with 7 bases left between them. The CDR3: CASSVDSNSPLHF. CDR3 nucleotides: TGTGCCAGCAGTGTGGACAGTAATTCACCCCTCCACTTT.

The V gene is TRBV27, the J gene TRBJ2-1; the D is unclear. Germline CDR1 and CDR2: MNHEY and SMNVEV (reference sequence). The CDR3 is 14 residues long. V was shortened by 5 bases and J by 8 bases, with 16 bases between the two germline ends. The CDR3 sequence is CASSQHLVGDEQFF. The DNA for the CDR3 is TGTGCCAGCAGTCAACATCTGGTTGGGGATGAGCAGTTCTTC.

Ten or more counts support this clonotype. The chain is built from TRBV6-2 or TRBV6-3 and TRBJ2-7; no clear D. Trimming removed 2 bases from V and 5 bases from J, with 10 bases in between. The germline V gene encodes CDR1 MNHEY and CDR2 SVGEGT. The CDR3 runs to 13 residues. The CDR3 nucleotides read TGTGCCAGCAGTTACAATAAGGGCCACGAGCAGTACTTC. It is translated as CASSYNKGHEQYF.

To note about this clonotype: The germline gene is not matched at one end of the junction; a read error may be the cause. The chain is built from TRBV4-3 and TRBJ1-6; tentatively, D is TRBD1 (6 bases). Germline V gene sequence: CDR1 LGHNA, CDR2 YSLEER. This CDR3 has 15 residues. The CDR3 protein is CASSPAVDRNSPIHF. CDR3 DNA sequence: TGCGCCAGCAGCCCCGCGGTGGACAGAAATTCACCCATCCACTTT.

This clonotype was recorded at least ten times. The chain employs TRBV10-3 and TRBJ1-2; D remains unclear. The V end lost 3 bases, the J end lost 7 bases, and 15 bases lay between the germline ends. CDR3 size: 14 residues. Germline V gene lookup returns CDR1 ENHRY and CDR2 SYGVKD. The CDR3 sequence is CAISDSPGVRGYTF. Here the CDR3 DNA reads TGTGCCATCAGTGACTCCCCTGGCGTCCGTGGCTACACCTTC.

This clonotype appeared many times. This sequence joins TRBV7-2 and TRBJ1-2, with D hard to call. Germline V lookup: CDR1 SGHTA, CDR2 FQGNSA. The CDR3 extends over 13 amino acids. Trimming left V 3 bases short and J 5 bases short, with 10 bases between. DNA of the CDR3: TGTGCCAGCAGCTTCAGTACATTGTATGGCTACACCTTC. Translation gives CASSFSTLYGYTF. The complete variable domain, with remaining parts taken from reference TRBV7-2 and TRBJ1-2, reads GAGVSQSPSNKVTEKGKDVELRCDPISGHTALYWYRQSLGQGLEFLIYFQGNSAPDKSGLPSDRFSAERTGGSVSTLTIQRTQQEDSAVYLCASSFSTLYGYTFGSGTRLTVV.

V usage is TRBV30 and J usage is TRBJ2-7; 11 positions agree with TRBD2. Losses at the gene ends were 0 bases for V and 4 bases for J; bases not matched to a gene: 8. The CDR3 is made up of 16 amino acids. The germline V gene encodes CDR1 GTSNPN and CDR2 SVGIG (reference sequence). CDR3 DNA: TGTGCCTGGAGTGTTTCTCCGGGACTAGCGGTATACGAGCAGTACTTC. Protein: CAWSVSPGLAVYEQYF.

The chain employs TRBV7-3 and TRBJ1-3, with D unclear. The CDR3 is 15 amino acids. V was pared by 5 bases and J by 0 bases, with 11 bases between. Germline V lookup: CDR1 SGHTA, CDR2 FQGTGA. Here the CDR3 reads CASSHGPDSGNTIYF. In DNA, the CDR3 is TGTGCCAGCAGCCATGGGCCCGACTCTGGAAACACCATATATTTT.

CDR3 sequence: CASRGGGTGELFF. CDR3 DNA sequence: TGTGCCAGCAGAGGAGGAGGCACCGGGGAGCTGTTTTTT. The chain carries TRBV6-4 and TRBJ2-2; TRBD2 is a possible D gene (5 bases). Trimming cost V 6 bases and J 4 bases, with 9 bases left between them. CDR3 length: 13 residues. The germline gives CDR1 MRHNA, CDR2 SNTAGT.

This clonotype was picked up many times. The chain links TRBV12-3 or TRBV12-4 to TRBJ2-4; the match to TRBD2 covers 7 bases. CDR3 length equals 17 residues. Losses at the gene ends were 3 bases for V and 2 bases for J; bases not matched to a gene: 10. This CDR3 is CASSFRGVELSKNIQYF. The CDR3 DNA follows: TGTGCCAGCAGTTTTCGGGGGGTAGAGCTATCCAAAAACATTCAGTACTTC.

CDR3 in DNA: TGTGCCAGCAGTTACTCGATGCGGCGGGACAGGGTGGGAGAGCAGTACTTC. Protein sequence: CASSYSMRRDRVGEQYF. The chain is built from TRBV6-5 and TRBJ2-7, with 9 bases identical to TRBD1. Germline loops: CDR1 MNHEY, CDR2 SVGAGI. J lost 7 bases, V lost 0 bases, and 13 bases had no gene match. This CDR3 comprises 17 residues.

Remarks on this clonotype: A read error may be the cause here, since a much bigger clone is one base away. The chain has TRBV20-1 and TRBJ1-1, with D perhaps matching TRBD1 (6 bases). The CDR3 sequence is 14 residues long. The V gene's germline CDR1 is DFQATT and CDR2 SNEGSKA (reference sequence). The CDR3 reads CGARRGTMNTEAFF. The CDR3 DNA is TGCGGTGCTAGGAGGGGGACAATGAACACTGAAGCTTTCTTT.

The chain uses TRBV3-1 and TRBJ2-5; 14 positions agree with TRBD2. CDR1 is LGHDT and CDR2 is YNNKEL in the germline V gene (reference sequence). The ends lost 8 bases at V and 5 bases at J; junction bases unmatched: 4. The CDR3 extends over 14 amino acids. CDR3 coding DNA: TGTGCCAGCGGGACTAGCGGGAGTTCCGAGACCCAGTACTTC. Its protein product is CASGTSGSSETQYF.

This clonotype has more than one count but fewer than ten. The CDR3 reads CASSTRQGYYEQYF. CDR3 nucleotides: TGTGCCAGCAGCACCCGACAGGGATACTACGAGCAGTACTTC. This chain uses TRBV13 with TRBJ2-7; TRBD1 matches 7 bases. CDR1 is PRHDT, CDR2 FYEKMQ, per germline (reference sequence). This CDR3 contains 14 residues. The V and J ends lost 5 bases and 3 bases, in that order; junction bases with no gene match: 7.

This rearrangement joins TRBV6-1 to TRBJ2-7, with 7 bases matching TRBD1. This CDR3 is 13 amino acids long. Germline V lookup: CDR1 MNHNS, CDR2 SASEGT. The junction had 4 bases not matched to a gene; V was cut back by 6 bases and J by 2 bases. The CDR3 loop is CASRKGQPYEQYF. CDR3 bases: TGTGCCAGCAGAAAGGGACAGCCCTACGAGCAGTACTTC.